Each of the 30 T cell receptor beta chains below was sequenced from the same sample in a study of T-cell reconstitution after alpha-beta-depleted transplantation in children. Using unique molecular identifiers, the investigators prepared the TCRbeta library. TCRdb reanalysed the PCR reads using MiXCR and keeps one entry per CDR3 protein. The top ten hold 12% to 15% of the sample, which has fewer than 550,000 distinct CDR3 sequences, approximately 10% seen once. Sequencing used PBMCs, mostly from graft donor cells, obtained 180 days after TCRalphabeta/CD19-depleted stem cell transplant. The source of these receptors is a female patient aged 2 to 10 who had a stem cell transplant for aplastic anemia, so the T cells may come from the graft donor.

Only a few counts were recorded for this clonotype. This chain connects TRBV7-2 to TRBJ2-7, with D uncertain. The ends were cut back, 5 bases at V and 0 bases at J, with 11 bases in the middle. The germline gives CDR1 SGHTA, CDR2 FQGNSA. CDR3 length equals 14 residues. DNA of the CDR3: TGTGCCAGCAGCCTCTCCGGAGACTCCTACGAGCAGTACGTC. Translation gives CASSLSGDSYEQYV.

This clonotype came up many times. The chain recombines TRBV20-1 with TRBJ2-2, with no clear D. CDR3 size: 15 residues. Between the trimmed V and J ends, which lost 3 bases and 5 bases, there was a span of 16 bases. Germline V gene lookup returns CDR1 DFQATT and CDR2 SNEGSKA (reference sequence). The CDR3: CSARALELATGELFF. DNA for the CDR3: TGCAGTGCTAGGGCCCTCGAGTTGGCGACCGGGGAGCTGTTTTTT.

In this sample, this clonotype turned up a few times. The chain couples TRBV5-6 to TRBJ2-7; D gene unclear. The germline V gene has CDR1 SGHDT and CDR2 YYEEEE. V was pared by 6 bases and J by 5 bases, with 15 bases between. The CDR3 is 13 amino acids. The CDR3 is CASKRLGLHEQYV. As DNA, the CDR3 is TGTGCCAGCAAAAGACTTGGGCTTCACGAGCAGTACGTC.

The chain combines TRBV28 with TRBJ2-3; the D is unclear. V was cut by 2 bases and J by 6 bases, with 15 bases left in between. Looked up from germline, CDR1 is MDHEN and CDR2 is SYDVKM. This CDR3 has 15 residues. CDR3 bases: TGTGCCAGCAGTTTAATAGCTGACCTCCCGGATACGCAGTATTTT. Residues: CASSLIADLPDTQYF. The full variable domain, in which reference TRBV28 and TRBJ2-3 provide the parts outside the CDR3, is DVKVTQSSRYLVKRTGEKVFLECVQDMDHENMFWYRQDPGLGLRLIYFSYDVKMKEKGDIPEGYSVSREKKERFSLILESASTNQTSMYLCASSLIADLPDTQYFGPGTRLTVL.

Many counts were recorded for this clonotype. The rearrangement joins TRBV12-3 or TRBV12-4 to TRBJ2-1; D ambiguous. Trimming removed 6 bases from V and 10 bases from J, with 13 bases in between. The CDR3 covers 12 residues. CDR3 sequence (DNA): TGTGCCAGCAGGTCCCTGGTTTACGAGCAGTTCTTC. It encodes CASRSLVYEQFF.

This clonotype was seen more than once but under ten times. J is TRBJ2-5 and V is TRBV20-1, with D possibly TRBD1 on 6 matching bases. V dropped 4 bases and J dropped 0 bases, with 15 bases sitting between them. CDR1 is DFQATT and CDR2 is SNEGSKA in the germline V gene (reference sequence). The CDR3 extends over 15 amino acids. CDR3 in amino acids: CSATSYTGNQETQYF. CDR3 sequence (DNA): TGCAGTGCTACCTCCTATACAGGGAACCAAGAGACCCAGTACTTC.

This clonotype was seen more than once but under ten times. CDR3 residues: CASSPTAGGSSYEQYF. In DNA, the CDR3 is TGTGCCAGCAGCCCAACGGCAGGGGGTTCCTCCTACGAGCAGTACTTC. The chain employs TRBV11-1 and TRBJ2-7, with TRBD1 identical over 7 bases. The length of the CDR3 is 16 residues. V was pared by 5 bases and J by 0 bases, with 10 bases of the junction left unmatched. Germline CDR1 SGHAT, CDR2 FQDESV (reference sequence).

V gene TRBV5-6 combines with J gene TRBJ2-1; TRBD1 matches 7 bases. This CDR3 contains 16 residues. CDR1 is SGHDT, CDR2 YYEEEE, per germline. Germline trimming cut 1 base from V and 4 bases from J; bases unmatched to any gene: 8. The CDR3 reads CASSLSGTETYNEQFF. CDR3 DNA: TGTGCCAGCAGCTTGAGTGGGACAGAAACTTACAATGAGCAGTTCTTC.

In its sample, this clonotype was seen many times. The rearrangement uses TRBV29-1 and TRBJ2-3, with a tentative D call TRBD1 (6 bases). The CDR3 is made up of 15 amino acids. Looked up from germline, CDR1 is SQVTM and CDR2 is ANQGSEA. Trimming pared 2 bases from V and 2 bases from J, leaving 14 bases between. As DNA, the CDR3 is TGCAGCGTTGAACAGCCGGGACACATCACAGATACGCAGTATTTT. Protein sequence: CSVEQPGHITDTQYF.

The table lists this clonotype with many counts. The CDR3 sequence is CASSAGLAGVNEQFF. CDR3 DNA sequence: TGCGCCAGCAGCGCGGGACTAGCGGGAGTCAATGAGCAGTTCTTC. V gene TRBV5-1 combines with J gene TRBJ2-1; 14 bases align to TRBD2. This CDR3 spans 15 amino acids. Looked up from germline, CDR1 is SGHRS and CDR2 is YFSETQ. Trimming at V came to 4 bases and at J to 6 bases, leaving 3 bases not matched to a gene.

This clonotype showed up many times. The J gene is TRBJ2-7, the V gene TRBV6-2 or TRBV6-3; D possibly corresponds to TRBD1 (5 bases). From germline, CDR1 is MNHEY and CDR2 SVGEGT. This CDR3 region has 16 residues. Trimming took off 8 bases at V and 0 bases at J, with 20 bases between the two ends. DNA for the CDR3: TGTGCCAGCTTACCTCGAATCGGACACATCTCCTACGAGCAGTACTTC. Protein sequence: CASLPRIGHISYEQYF.

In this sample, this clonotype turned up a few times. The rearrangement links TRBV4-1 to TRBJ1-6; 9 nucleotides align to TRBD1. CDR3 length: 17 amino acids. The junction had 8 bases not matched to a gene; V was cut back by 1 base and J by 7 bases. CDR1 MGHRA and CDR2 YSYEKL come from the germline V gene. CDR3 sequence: CASSQGPQGARNSPLHF. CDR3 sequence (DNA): TGCGCCAGCAGCCAAGGACCACAGGGGGCACGGAATTCACCCCTCCACTTT.

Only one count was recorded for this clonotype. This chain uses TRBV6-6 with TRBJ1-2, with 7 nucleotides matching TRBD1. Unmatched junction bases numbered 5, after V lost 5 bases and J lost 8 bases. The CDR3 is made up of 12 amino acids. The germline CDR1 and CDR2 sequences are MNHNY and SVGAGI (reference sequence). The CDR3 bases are TGTGCCAGCAGTCTCACAGGGGCCGGCTACACCTTC. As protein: CASSLTGAGYTF.

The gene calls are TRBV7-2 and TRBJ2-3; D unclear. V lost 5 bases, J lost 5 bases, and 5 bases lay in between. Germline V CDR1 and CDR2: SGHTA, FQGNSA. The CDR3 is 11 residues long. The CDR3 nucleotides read TGTGCCAGCAGCCCAAAAGATACGCAGTATTTT. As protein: CASSPKDTQYF. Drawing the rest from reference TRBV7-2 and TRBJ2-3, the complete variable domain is GAGVSQSPSNKVTEKGKDVELRCDPISGHTALYWYRQSLGQGLEFLIYFQGNSAPDKSGLPSDRFSAERTGGSVSTLTIQRTQQEDSAVYLCASSPKDTQYFGPGTRLTVL.

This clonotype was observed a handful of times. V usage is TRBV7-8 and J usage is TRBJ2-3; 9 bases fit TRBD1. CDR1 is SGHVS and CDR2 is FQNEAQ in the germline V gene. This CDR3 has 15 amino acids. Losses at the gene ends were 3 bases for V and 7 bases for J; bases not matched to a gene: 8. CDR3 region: CASSFPGTGSNTQYF. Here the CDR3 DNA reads TGTGCCAGCAGCTTTCCCGGGACAGGGAGTAATACGCAGTATTTT.

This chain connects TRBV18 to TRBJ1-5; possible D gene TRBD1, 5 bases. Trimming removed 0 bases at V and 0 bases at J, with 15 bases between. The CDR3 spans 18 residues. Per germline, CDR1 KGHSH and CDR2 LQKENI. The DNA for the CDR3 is TGTGCCAGCTCACCACCGTTGGGGGATCCGAATAGCAATCAGCCCCAGCATTTT. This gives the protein CASSPPLGDPNSNQPQHF.

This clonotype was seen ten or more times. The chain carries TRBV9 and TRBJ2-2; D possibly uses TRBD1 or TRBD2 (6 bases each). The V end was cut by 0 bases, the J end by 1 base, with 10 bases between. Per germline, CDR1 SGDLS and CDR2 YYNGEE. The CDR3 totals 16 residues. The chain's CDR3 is CASSVGGALNTGELFF. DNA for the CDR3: TGTGCCAGCAGCGTAGGGGGGGCCTTGAACACCGGGGAGCTGTTTTTT.

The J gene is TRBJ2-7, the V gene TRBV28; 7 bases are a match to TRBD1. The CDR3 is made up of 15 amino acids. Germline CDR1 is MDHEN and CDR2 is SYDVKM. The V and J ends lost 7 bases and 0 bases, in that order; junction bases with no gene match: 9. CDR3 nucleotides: TGTGCCAGCAATGAGGGGGCAATTTACTCCTACGAGCAGTACTTC. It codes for CASNEGAIYSYEQYF. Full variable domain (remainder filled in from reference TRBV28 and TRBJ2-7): DVKVTQSSRYLVKRTGEKVFLECVQDMDHENMFWYRQDPGLGLRLIYFSYDVKMKEKGDIPEGYSVSREKKERFSLILESASTNQTSMYLCASNEGAIYSYEQYFGPGTRLTVT.

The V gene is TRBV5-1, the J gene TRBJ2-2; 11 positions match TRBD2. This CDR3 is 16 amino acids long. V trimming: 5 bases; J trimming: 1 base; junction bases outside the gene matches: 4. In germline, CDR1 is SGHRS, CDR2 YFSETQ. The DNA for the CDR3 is TGCGCCAGCAGAAAGGGACTAGCGGTGAACACCGGGGAGCTGTTTTTT. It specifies CASRKGLAVNTGELFF. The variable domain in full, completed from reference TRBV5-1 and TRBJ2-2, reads KAGVTQTPRYLIKTRGQQVTLSCSPISGHRSVSWYQQTPGQGLQFLFEYFSETQRNKGNFPGRFSGRQFSNSRSEMNVSTLELGDSALYLCASRKGLAVNTGELFFGEGSRLTVL.

CDR3 nucleotide sequence: TGTGCCAGCAGCCCATTACTAGCGGGAGGCACAGATACGCAGTATTTT. Protein product: CASSPLLAGGTDTQYF. The V call is TRBV7-2, the J call TRBJ2-3; 11 bases are a match to TRBD2. Germline V lookup: CDR1 SGHTA, CDR2 FQGNSA. The CDR3 is made up of 16 amino acids. The junction had 5 bases not matched to a gene; V was cut back by 5 bases and J by 1 base.

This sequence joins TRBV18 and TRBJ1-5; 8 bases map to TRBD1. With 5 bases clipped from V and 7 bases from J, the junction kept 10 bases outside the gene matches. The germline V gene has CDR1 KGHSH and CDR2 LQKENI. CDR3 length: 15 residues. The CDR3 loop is CASSTRRGREQPQHF. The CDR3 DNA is TGTGCCAGCTCAACCCGCAGGGGGCGCGAGCAGCCCCAGCATTTT.

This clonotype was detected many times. The CDR3 loop is CASSGSGGLSTDTQYF. CDR3 coding DNA: TGTGCCAGCAGCGGTAGCGGGGGCCTTAGCACAGATACGCAGTATTTT. V gene TRBV7-6 combines with J gene TRBJ2-3, with 9 nucleotides matching TRBD2. The CDR3 contains 16 residues. V dropped 5 bases and J dropped 0; count of bases not matched to a gene: 6. Germline values: CDR1 SGHVS, CDR2 FNYEAQ.

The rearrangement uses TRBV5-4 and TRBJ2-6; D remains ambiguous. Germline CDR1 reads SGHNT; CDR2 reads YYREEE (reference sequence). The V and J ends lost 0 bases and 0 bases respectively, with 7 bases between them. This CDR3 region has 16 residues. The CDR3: CASSLDGPSGANVLTF. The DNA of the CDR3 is TGTGCCAGCAGCTTGGACGGCCCCTCTGGGGCCAACGTCCTGACTTTC.

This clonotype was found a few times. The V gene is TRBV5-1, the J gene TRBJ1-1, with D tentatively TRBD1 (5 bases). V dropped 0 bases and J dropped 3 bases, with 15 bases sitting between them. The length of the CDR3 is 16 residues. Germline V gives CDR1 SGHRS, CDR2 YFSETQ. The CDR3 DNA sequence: TGCGCCAGCAGCTTGGACGCCGGGACCGGAGACACTGAAGCTTTCTTT. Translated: CASSLDAGTGDTEAFF.

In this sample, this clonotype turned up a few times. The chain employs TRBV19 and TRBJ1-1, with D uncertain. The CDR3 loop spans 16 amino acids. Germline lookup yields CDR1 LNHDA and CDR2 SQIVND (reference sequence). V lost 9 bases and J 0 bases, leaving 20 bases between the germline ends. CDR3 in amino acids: CASHLSTRSLNTEAFF. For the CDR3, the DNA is TGTGCCAGCCACTTAAGCACACGGAGTTTGAACACTGAAGCTTTCTTT.

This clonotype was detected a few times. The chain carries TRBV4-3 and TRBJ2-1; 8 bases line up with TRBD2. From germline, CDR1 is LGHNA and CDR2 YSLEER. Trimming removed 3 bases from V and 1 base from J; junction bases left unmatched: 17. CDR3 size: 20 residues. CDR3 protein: CASSQMGRLAGSGSYNEQFF. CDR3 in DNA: TGCGCCAGCAGCCAGATGGGTAGGCTAGCGGGTTCGGGGTCCTACAATGAGCAGTTCTTC.

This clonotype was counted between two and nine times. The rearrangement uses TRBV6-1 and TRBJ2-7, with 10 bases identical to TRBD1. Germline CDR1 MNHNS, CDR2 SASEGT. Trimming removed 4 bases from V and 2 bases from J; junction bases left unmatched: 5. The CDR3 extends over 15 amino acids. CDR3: CASSGQGAAAYEQYV. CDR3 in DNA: TGTGCCAGCAGTGGACAGGGGGCAGCGGCCTACGAGCAGTACGTC.

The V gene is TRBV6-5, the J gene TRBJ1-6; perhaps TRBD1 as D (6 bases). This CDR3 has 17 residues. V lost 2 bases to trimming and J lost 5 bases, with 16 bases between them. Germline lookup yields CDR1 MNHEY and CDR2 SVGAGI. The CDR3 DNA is TGTGCCAGCAGTTACGGGCGCAGGGGAATAAATAATTCACCCCTCCACTTT. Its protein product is CASSYGRRGINNSPLHF.

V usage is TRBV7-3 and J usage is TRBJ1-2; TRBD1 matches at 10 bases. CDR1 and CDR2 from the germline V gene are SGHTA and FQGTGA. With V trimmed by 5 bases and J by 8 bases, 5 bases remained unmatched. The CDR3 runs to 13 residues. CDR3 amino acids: CASSAGQGGGYTF. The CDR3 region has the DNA TGTGCCAGCAGCGCAGGACAGGGGGGCGGCTACACCTTC.

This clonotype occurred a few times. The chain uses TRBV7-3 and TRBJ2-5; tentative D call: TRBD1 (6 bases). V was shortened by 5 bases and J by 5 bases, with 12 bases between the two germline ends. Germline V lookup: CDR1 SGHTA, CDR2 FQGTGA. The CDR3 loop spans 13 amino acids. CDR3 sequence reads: CASSPDSGETQYF. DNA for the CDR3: TGTGCCAGCAGCCCGGACAGTGGGGAGACCCAGTACTTC.